This T cell receptor beta chain stems from a study of T cell changes during pregnancy in multiple sclerosis. Measured with immunoSEQ multiplex PCR; TCRdb has only the in-frame clones, and not every one. The sample contains around 57,000 clones, 92% of which appear only once. This CDR3 region has 16 residues. After removal of 6 bases from V and 1 base from J, the junction contained 9 bases not matched to a gene. The germline V gene has CDR1 KGHSH and CDR2 LQKENI. The gene calls are TRBV18 and TRBJ1-1; 9 nucleotides agree with TRBD1. This specimen consisted of CD4+ T cells from peripheral blood mononuclear cells, obtained after pregnancy. The receptor was derived from a female donor in good health, enrolled as a control in a pregnancy study. As DNA, the CDR3 is TGTGCCAGCTCGGCCGGGACAGGGCCGAGGAACACTGAAGCTTTCTTT. Translation gives CASSAGTGPRNTEAFF.